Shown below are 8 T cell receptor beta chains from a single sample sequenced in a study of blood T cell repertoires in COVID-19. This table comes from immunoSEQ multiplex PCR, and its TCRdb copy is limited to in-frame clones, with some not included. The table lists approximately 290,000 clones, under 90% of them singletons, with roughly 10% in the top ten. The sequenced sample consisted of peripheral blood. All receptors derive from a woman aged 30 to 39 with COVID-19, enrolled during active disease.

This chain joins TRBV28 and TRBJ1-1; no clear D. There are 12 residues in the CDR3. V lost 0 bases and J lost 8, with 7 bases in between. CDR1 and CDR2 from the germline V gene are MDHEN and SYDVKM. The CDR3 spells CASSLWGQEAFF. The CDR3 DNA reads TGTGCCAGCAGTTTATGGGGCCAGGAAGCTTTCTTT.

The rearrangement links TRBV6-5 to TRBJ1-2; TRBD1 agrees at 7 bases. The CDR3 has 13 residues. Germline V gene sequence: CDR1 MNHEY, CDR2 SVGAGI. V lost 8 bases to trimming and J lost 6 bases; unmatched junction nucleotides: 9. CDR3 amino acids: CASRPQGLNGYTF. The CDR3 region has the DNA TGTGCCAGCCGCCCACAGGGGTTAAATGGCTACACCTTC.

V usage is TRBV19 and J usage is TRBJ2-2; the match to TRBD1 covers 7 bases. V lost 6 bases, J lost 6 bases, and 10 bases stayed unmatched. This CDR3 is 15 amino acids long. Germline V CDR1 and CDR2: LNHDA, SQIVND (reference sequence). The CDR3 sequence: CASSLGEQGPGELFF. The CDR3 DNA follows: TGTGCCAGTAGCCTGGGGGAACAGGGGCCCGGGGAGCTGTTTTTT. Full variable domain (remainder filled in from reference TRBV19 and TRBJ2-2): DGGITQSPKYLFRKEGQNVTLSCEQNLNHDAMYWYRQDPGQGLRLIYYSQIVNDFQKGDIAEGYSVSREKKESFPLTVTSAQKNPTAFYLCASSLGEQGPGELFFGEGSRLTVL.

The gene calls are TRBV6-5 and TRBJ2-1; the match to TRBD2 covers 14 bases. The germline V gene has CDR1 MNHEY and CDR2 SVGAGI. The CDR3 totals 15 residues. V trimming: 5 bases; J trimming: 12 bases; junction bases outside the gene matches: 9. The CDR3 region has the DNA TGTGCCAGCAGTATTGGACTAGCGGGGGGACAAGCGCAGTTCTTC. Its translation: CASSIGLAGGQAQFF.

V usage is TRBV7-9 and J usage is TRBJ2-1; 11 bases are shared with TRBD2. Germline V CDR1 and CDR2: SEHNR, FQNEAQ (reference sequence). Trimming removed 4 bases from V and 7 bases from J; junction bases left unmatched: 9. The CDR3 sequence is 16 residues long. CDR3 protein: CASSSTSGAKINEQFF. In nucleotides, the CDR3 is TGTGCCAGCAGCTCGACTAGCGGGGCCAAAATAAATGAGCAGTTCTTC.

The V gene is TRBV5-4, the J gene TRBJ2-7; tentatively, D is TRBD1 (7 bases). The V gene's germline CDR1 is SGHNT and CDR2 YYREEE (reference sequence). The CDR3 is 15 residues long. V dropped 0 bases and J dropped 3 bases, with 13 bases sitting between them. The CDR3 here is CASSLVAGGGYEQYF. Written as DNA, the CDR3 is TGTGCCAGCAGCTTGGTGGCAGGGGGAGGCTACGAGCAGTACTTC.

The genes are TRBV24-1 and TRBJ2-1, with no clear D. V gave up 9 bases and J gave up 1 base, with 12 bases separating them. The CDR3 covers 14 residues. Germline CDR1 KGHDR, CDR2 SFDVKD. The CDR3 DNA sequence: TGTGCCACCTCTGCTCCAGGATCCTACAATGAGCAGTTCTTC. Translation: CATSAPGSYNEQFF.

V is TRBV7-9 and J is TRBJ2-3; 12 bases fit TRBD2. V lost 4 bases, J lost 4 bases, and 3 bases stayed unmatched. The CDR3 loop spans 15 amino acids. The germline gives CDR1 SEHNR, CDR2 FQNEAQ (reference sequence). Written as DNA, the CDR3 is TGTGCCAGCAGCTCCTCTAGCGGGGGGGCAGATACGCAGTATTTT. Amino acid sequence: CASSSSSGGADTQYF.